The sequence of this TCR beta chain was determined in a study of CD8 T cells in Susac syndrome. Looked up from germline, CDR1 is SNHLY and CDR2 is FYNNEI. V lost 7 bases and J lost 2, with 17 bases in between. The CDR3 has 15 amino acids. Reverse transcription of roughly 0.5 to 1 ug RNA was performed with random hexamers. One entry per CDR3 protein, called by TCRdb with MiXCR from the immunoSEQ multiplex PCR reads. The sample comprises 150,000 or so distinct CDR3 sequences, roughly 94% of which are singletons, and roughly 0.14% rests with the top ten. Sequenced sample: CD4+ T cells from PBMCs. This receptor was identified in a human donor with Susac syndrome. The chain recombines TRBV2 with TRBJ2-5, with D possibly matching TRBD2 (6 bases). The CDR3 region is CASTRGWTQQETQYF. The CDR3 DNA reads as TGTGCCAGCACCCGGGGGTGGACACAGCAAGAGACCCAGTACTTC.